One and the same sample provided the 28 T cell receptor beta chains below, sequenced in a study of early T cells in non-severe SARS-CoV-2 infection. Each CDR3 protein is one row after TCRdb ran MiXCR on the 5' RACE reads. The sample yields around 20,000 distinct CDR3 sequences, approximately 4.3% seen once. The sequenced sample was whole blood. These receptors were taken from an adult who was a healthcare worker with PCR-confirmed SARS-CoV-2 infection or an uninfected control (not recorded which).

This clonotype was recorded many times. J is TRBJ1-2 and V is TRBV9; D is unclear. This CDR3 is 14 amino acids long. Germline loops: CDR1 SGDLS, CDR2 YYNGEE. Between the trimmed V and J ends, which lost 0 bases and 3 bases, there was a span of 9 bases. The CDR3 sequence: CASSVALGDYGYTF. CDR3 bases: TGTGCCAGCAGCGTAGCTTTAGGTGACTATGGCTACACCTTC.

This clonotype has at least ten counts. The chain links TRBV5-8 to TRBJ1-6; TRBD1 is a possible D gene (5 bases). V lost 4 bases to trimming and J lost 3 bases, with 5 bases between them. Germline CDR1 and CDR2: SGHTS and YDEGEE. The CDR3 runs to 13 residues. This CDR3 reads CASSGGYNSPLHF. The CDR3 coding sequence is TGTGCCAGCAGCGGGGGCTATAATTCACCCCTCCACTTT.

This clonotype was seen many times. V gene TRBV18 combines with J gene TRBJ1-1; weak D call: TRBD1 (6 bases). The CDR3 runs 15 residues. The germline V gene has CDR1 KGHSH and CDR2 LQKENI. Trimming left V 3 bases short and J 7 bases short, with 18 bases between. CDR3 nucleotides: TGTGCCAGCTCACCCCCGCTACAGGGTAAAGATGAAGCTTTCTTT. This translates into CASSPPLQGKDEAFF. The full variable domain, its missing parts supplied by reference TRBV18 and TRBJ1-1, is NAGVMQNPRHLVRRRGQEARLRCSPMKGHSHVYWYRQLPEEGLKFMVYLQKENIIDESGMPKERFSAEFPKEGPSILRIQQVVRGDSAAYFCASSPPLQGKDEAFFGQGTRLTVV.

This clonotype was picked up a small number of times. The J gene is TRBJ1-1, the V gene TRBV7-8; D gene uncertain. CDR1 and CDR2 (germline): SGHVS, FQNEAQ. V lost 0 bases, J lost 1 base, and 6 bases lay in between. The CDR3 is 14 amino acids. The CDR3 DNA follows: TGTGCCAGCAGCTTAGCTTCTAGGAACACTGAAGCTTTCTTT. Residues: CASSLASRNTEAFF.

This clonotype showed up just a few times. The chain combines TRBV15 with TRBJ1-1; no clear D. Trimming removed 0 bases from V and 4 bases from J, with 12 bases in between. Germline CDR1 LNHNV, CDR2 YYDKDF (reference sequence). This CDR3 comprises 15 residues. The CDR3 is CATSRDLGGGTEAFF. The DNA of the CDR3 is TGTGCCACCAGCAGAGATTTGGGCGGAGGCACTGAAGCTTTCTTT.

By share, this clonotype ranks as medium-sized (0.01 to 0.1%). The chain carries TRBV19 and TRBJ2-1; 8 nucleotides agree with TRBD1. CDR3 length equals 13 residues. The germline CDR1 and CDR2 sequences are LNHDA and SQIVND (reference sequence). V lost 10 bases and J lost 4; bases outside the gene matches: 6. The CDR3 DNA sequence: TGTGCCATTTCAGGGGGCCTTTACAATGAGCAGTTCTTC. This sequence encodes CAISGGLYNEQFF.

This clonotype was recorded many times. This chain uses TRBV20-1 with TRBJ2-3; the match to TRBD2 covers 7 bases. This CDR3 contains 15 residues. J lost 3 bases, V lost 3 bases, and 9 bases had no gene match. CDR1 and CDR2 from the germline V gene are DFQATT and SNEGSKA (reference sequence). CDR3 DNA: TGCAGTGCTAGGTTGGCGGGAGTTAGGACAGATACGCAGTATTTT. This sequence encodes CSARLAGVRTDTQYF.

This clonotype was observed many times. This sequence joins TRBV12-3 or TRBV12-4 and TRBJ2-3; D perhaps matches TRBD2 (5 bases). The CDR3 is 15 amino acids. V lost 2 bases to trimming and J lost 4 bases, with 13 bases between them. CDR3 in DNA: TGTGCCAGCAGTTTACGGGGTAACGACGCAGATACGCAGTATTTT. Encoded protein: CASSLRGNDADTQYF.

This clonotype was seen ten or more times. The chain employs TRBV18 and TRBJ2-7; 8 nucleotides match TRBD1. Germline V gives CDR1 KGHSH, CDR2 LQKENI. The CDR3 is 15 residues long. Trimming removed 6 bases from V and 1 base from J; junction bases left unmatched: 8. DNA of the CDR3: TGTGCCAGCTCCCCTGGACAGGGTTGGTCCTACGAGCAGTACTTC. This codes for CASSPGQGWSYEQYF.

V gene TRBV6-4 combines with J gene TRBJ2-1, with TRBD1 identical over 7 bases. From germline, CDR1 is MRHNA and CDR2 SNTAGT. V lost 2 bases to trimming and J lost 6 bases; unmatched junction nucleotides: 10. The CDR3 contains 16 residues. The CDR3 is CASSDEGTARTNEQFF. The CDR3 nucleotides read TGTGCCAGCAGTGACGAGGGGACAGCACGCACCAATGAGCAGTTCTTC.

In this sample, this clonotype turned up many times. The V gene is TRBV28, the J gene TRBJ2-1; TRBD2 matches at 14 bases. The V segment lost 6 bases and the J segment 4 bases; nucleotides outside the gene matches: 8. The CDR3 has 17 residues. Germline V gene sequence: CDR1 MDHEN, CDR2 SYDVKM. CDR3 sequence (DNA): TGTGCCAGCAGAGATGGGACTAGCGGGAGTTCTTACAATGAGCAGTTCTTC. This encodes CASRDGTSGSSYNEQFF.

This clonotype was found many times. V is TRBV20-1 and J is TRBJ2-1; 7 bases agree with TRBD2. With V trimmed by 2 bases and J by 5 bases, 9 bases remained unmatched. Per germline, CDR1 DFQATT and CDR2 SNEGSKA (reference sequence). This CDR3 has 15 residues. CDR3 bases: TGCAGTGCTAGACCCTGGGGGACTACGAACAATGAGCAGTTCTTC. This encodes CSARPWGTTNNEQFF.

This clonotype was counted at least ten times. The V and J genes are TRBV12-3 or TRBV12-4 and TRBJ1-1; D unclear. V lost 7 bases, J lost 6 bases, and 18 bases lay in between. There are 14 residues in the CDR3. Here the CDR3 reads CASMPVGREAEAFF. CDR3 in DNA: TGTGCCAGCATGCCTGTGGGGAGGGAGGCTGAAGCTTTCTTT.

There are a few counts of this clonotype. This chain uses TRBV27 with TRBJ2-3; D not resolved. Germline loops: CDR1 MNHEY, CDR2 SMNVEV (reference sequence). Trimming removed 5 bases from V and 3 bases from J, with 9 bases in between. This CDR3 region has 13 residues. The CDR3 loop reads CASSRYWTDTQYF. The CDR3 nucleotides are TGTGCCAGCAGTCGCTATTGGACAGATACGCAGTATTTT.

This clonotype has ten or more counts. This chain joins TRBV29-1 and TRBJ2-3, with D uncertain. The V and J ends lost 7 bases and 4 bases respectively, with 9 bases between them. Germline CDR1 reads SQVTM; CDR2 reads ANQGSEA. The CDR3 is 11 amino acids. The CDR3 is CSAQKSDTQYF. DNA of the CDR3: TGCAGCGCTCAGAAATCAGATACGCAGTATTTT.

The table lists this clonotype with many counts. The chain recombines TRBV2 with TRBJ1-4; 7 nucleotides match TRBD1. CDR1 is SNHLY, CDR2 FYNNEI, per germline. V trimming: 3 bases; J trimming: 4 bases; junction bases outside the gene matches: 2. The CDR3 loop spans 14 amino acids. CDR3 in amino acids: CASSETGFNEKLFF. The CDR3 DNA is TGTGCCAGCAGTGAGACAGGGTTTAATGAAAAACTGTTTTTT.

This clonotype was observed a few times. The rearrangement links TRBV10-3 to TRBJ1-5, with D maybe TRBD1 (5 bases). This CDR3 has 15 residues. Trimming took 2 bases from V and 6 from J, leaving 14 bases between them. Germline V lookup: CDR1 ENHRY, CDR2 SYGVKD. CDR3 DNA sequence: TGTGCCATCAGTGAGGGTGAAGGGAGGGGTCAGCCCCAGCATTTT. Protein product: CAISEGEGRGQPQHF.

This clonotype was seen a few times. The gene calls are TRBV19 and TRBJ2-5; TRBD1 is a possible D gene (5 bases). This CDR3 comprises 14 residues. Germline CDR1 and CDR2: LNHDA and SQIVND (reference sequence). V was trimmed by 4 bases and J by 0 bases, leaving 9 bases between them. Here the CDR3 reads CASSKAGYQETQYF. The CDR3 DNA reads as TGTGCCAGTAGTAAGGCAGGGTACCAAGAGACCCAGTACTTC.

This clonotype was recorded at least ten times. The J gene is TRBJ1-6, the V gene TRBV12-3 or TRBV12-4; 9 bases map to TRBD1. The V gene end was trimmed by 5 bases and the J gene end by 9 bases; junction bases not matched to a gene: 2. The CDR3 runs to 13 residues. CDR3 in amino acids: CASSQDRGSPLHF. The CDR3 bases are TGTGCCAGCAGTCAGGACAGGGGTTCACCCCTCCACTTT.

This clonotype was seen more than once but under ten times. This rearrangement joins TRBV30 to TRBJ1-2; D not resolved. The germline gives CDR1 GTSNPN, CDR2 SVGIG (reference sequence). CDR3 length: 12 amino acids. V lost 3 bases and J lost 8, with 13 bases in between. The CDR3 DNA is TGTGCCTGGAGCCCCCAGGCGGACGGCTACACCTTC. It codes for CAWSPQADGYTF.

This clonotype is medium-sized. This chain connects TRBV2 to TRBJ2-7, with 9 bases aligning to TRBD1. V lost 8 bases to trimming and J lost 0 bases; unmatched junction nucleotides: 8. The germline CDR1 and CDR2 sequences are SNHLY and FYNNEI. This CDR3 comprises 15 residues. CDR3 DNA: TGTGCCAGCGGGACGGGACAGGGATACTCCTACGAGCAGTACTTC. It specifies CASGTGQGYSYEQYF.

For the CDR3, the DNA is TGTGCCAGCAGCTTAACAGGGTCGGAATACAATGAGCAGTTCTTC. This gives the protein CASSLTGSEYNEQFF. The gene calls are TRBV11-2 and TRBJ2-1; the D gene is possibly TRBD1 (6 bases). Trimming stripped 2 bases from V and 4 bases from J, with 12 bases between. Germline CDR1 reads SGHAT; CDR2 reads FQNNGV. The CDR3 covers 15 residues.

This clonotype rates as medium-sized. The chain recombines TRBV20-1 with TRBJ1-1; D may be TRBD1 (5 bases). The CDR3 consists of 14 residues. Germline V gene sequence: CDR1 DFQATT, CDR2 SNEGSKA (reference sequence). Trimming took 2 bases from V and 3 from J, leaving 13 bases between them. The CDR3 here is CSARRGGVDTEAFF. Here the CDR3 DNA reads TGCAGTGCTAGACGGGGGGGAGTAGACACTGAAGCTTTCTTT.

This clonotype was seen more than once but under ten times. This chain connects TRBV30 to TRBJ2-3; D uncertain. V was cut by 2 bases and J by 5 bases, with 11 bases left in between. The germline CDR1 and CDR2 sequences are GTSNPN and SVGIG (reference sequence). CDR3 size: 13 residues. The CDR3 coding sequence is TGTGCCTGGAGTAGGGCGACAAAAGATACGCAGTATTTT. This translates into CAWSRATKDTQYF.

This clonotype has at least ten counts. The CDR3 sequence: CASSPAGGKKTQYF. In DNA, the CDR3 is TGTGCCAGCAGCCCTGCAGGGGGTAAGAAGACCCAGTACTTC. This chain uses TRBV11-2 with TRBJ2-5; the match to TRBD1 covers 7 bases. V gave up 5 bases and J gave up 6 bases; unmatched junction bases: 9. The CDR3 totals 14 residues. Germline V gene lookup returns CDR1 SGHAT and CDR2 FQNNGV.

This clonotype was counted a few times. This chain links TRBV7-6 with TRBJ2-1; tentatively, D is TRBD2 (6 bases). V gave up 7 bases and J gave up 0 bases, with 10 bases separating them. The CDR3 contains 14 residues. CDR1 is SGHVS, CDR2 FNYEAQ, per germline. The CDR3 DNA reads as TGTGCCAGCACAATCGGGAGCTCCTACAATGAGCAGTTCTTC. This gives the protein CASTIGSSYNEQFF. Based on the CDR3 plus reference TRBV7-6 and TRBJ2-1, the full variable domain is GAGVSQSPRYKVTKRGQDVALRCDPISGHVSLYWYRQALGQGPEFLTYFNYEAQQDKSGLPNDRFSAERPEGSISTLTIQRTEQRDSAMYRCASTIGSSYNEQFFGPGTRLTVL.

This clonotype appeared many times. V usage is TRBV29-1 and J usage is TRBJ2-7; perhaps TRBD2 as D (5 bases). Germline V gene lookup returns CDR1 SQVTM and CDR2 ANQGSEA. The V end was cut by 5 bases, the J end by 0 bases, with 11 bases between. This CDR3 is 13 amino acids long. CDR3 loop: CSVRGFGSYEQYF. The DNA for the CDR3 is TGCAGCGTTCGCGGGTTCGGCTCCTACGAGCAGTACTTC.

This sequence joins TRBV2 and TRBJ2-2; tentative D call: TRBD1 (6 bases). The CDR3 spans 13 residues. Trimming took off 5 bases at V and 6 bases at J, with 10 bases between the two ends. Germline assignment: CDR1 SNHLY and CDR2 FYNNEI. The CDR3 DNA sequence: TGTGCCAGCAGTCCTGAGGGGGCCGGGGAGCTGTTTTTT. It is translated as CASSPEGAGELFF.